This T cell receptor beta chain was identified during a study of blood T cell repertoires in COVID-19. The study drew participants aged about 18 to 89 years from around 24 US areas. Only in-frame clones appear in the TCRdb table, and some are missing; sequencing was by immunoSEQ multiplex PCR. The sample carries about 310,000 clones, about 88% recorded once. From germline, CDR1 is LGHDT and CDR2 YNNKEL (reference sequence). V lost 4 bases to trimming and J lost 8 bases; unmatched junction nucleotides: 11. The CDR3 has 15 residues. The sequenced sample consisted of PBMCs or T cells enriched from blood (not recorded which). The receptor's source is a middle-aged woman who had recovered from COVID-19. J is TRBJ1-2 and V is TRBV3-1 (or the pseudogene TRBV3-2), with 9 positions matching TRBD1. The CDR3, as DNA: TGTGCCAGCAGCCCCCGCGGGACAGGGTTACGGGGCTACACCTTC. It yields the protein CASSPRGTGLRGYTF.